This TCR beta chain was sequenced in a study of blood T cell repertoires in COVID-19. About the study: In each case, the material was cDNA or gDNA derived from T cells, B-cell-depleted T cells, or PBMCs.

The CDR3 runs to 12 residues. CDR1 is SQVTM and CDR2 is ANQGSEA in the germline V gene. This clone was seen once. In the study's own analysis: Scientists estimated how many nucleated cells there were by amplifying reference gene primers. Measured with immunoSEQ multiplex PCR; TCRdb has only the in-frame clones, and not every one. The D gene and trimming were derived from the DNA, and the V and J assignments and clone size from that table. The repertoire holds just under 250,000 clones, with roughly 86% as singletons. The sequence came from a woman aged 25 to 39 who had recovered from COVID-19. Sequenced: peripheral blood. The gene calls are TRBV29-1 and TRBJ2-3; tentative D call: TRBD2 (7 bases). This CDR3 reads CGGGQLTDTQYF. The CDR3 region has the DNA TGCGGGGGGGGACAACTCACAGATACGCAGTATTTT.